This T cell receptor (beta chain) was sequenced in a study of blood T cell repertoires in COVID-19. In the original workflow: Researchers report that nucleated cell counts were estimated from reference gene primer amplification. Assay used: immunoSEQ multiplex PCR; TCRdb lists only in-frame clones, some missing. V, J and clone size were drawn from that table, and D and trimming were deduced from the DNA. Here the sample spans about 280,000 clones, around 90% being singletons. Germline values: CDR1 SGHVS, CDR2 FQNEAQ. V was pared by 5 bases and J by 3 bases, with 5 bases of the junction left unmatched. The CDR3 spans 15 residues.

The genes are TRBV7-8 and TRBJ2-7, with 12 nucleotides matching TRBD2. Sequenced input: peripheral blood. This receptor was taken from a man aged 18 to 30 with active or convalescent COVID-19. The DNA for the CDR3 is TGTGCCAGCAGCGCCGGGACTAGCGGGTTCTACGAGCAGTACTTC. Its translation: CASSAGTSGFYEQYF.